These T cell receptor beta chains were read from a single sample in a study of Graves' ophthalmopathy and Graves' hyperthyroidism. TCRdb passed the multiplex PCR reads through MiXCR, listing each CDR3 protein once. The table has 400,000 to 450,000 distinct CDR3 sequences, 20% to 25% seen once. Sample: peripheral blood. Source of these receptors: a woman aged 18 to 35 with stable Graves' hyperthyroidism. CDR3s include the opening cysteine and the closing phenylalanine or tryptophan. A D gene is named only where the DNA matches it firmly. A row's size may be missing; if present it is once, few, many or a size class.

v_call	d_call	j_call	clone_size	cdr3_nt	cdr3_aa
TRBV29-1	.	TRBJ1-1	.	TGCAGCGTCGCCGTAGGCGGGAACACTGAAGCTTTCTTT	CSVAVGGNTEAFF
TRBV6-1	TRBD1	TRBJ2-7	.	TGTACCAGCAGCGCACAGGGGCCATTTAACGAGCAGTACTTC	CTSSAQGPFNEQYF
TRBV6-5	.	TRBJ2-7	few	TGTGCCAGCAATTCCGACCATACGGGATACTACGAGCAGTACTTC	CASNSDHTGYYEQYF
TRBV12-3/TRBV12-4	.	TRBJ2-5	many	TGTGCCAGCAGGGGCCCTAGCGAAGTAGAGACCCAGTACTTC	CASRGPSEVETQYF
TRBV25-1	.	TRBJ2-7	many	TGTGCCAGCAGTGAAGAGGGTGGAGCCCCCTACGAGCAGTACTTC	CASSEEGGAPYEQYF
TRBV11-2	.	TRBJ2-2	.	TGTGCCAGCAGCTTAGCATGGAGCGGGGAGCTGTTTTTT	CASSLAWSGELFF
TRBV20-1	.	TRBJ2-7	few	TGCAGTGCACAGGGTACGACCTACGAGCAGTACTTC	CSAQGTTYEQYF
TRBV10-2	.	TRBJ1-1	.	TGCGCCAGCAGTGAGCCGGGTTTGAAGACTGAAGCTTTCTTT	CASSEPGLKTEAFF
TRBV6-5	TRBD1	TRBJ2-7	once	TGTGCCAGCAGTTACCCAACGGGCAGGGGGAATTACGAGCAGTACTTC	CASSYPTGRGNYEQYF
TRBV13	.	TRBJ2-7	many	TGTGCCAGCAGCTTACGAGTGTTTAGCAAATCAGGCGAGCAGTACTTC	CASSLRVFSKSGEQYF
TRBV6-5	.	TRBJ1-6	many	TGTGCCAGCAGTTACTTGACCGCGGGGAGGGAAAATTCACCCCTCCACTTT	CASSYLTAGRENSPLHF
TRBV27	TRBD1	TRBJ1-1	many	TGTGCCAGCAGTATATACAGGGGAAACACTGAAGCTTTCTTT	CASSIYRGNTEAFF
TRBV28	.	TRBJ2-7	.	TGTGCCACACAGGGTGAGGTCTACGAGCAGTACTTC	CATQGEVYEQYF
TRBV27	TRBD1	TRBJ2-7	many	TGTGCCAGCAGCCTTCAAGGGGGCGGTTACGAGCAGTACTTC	CASSLQGGGYEQYF
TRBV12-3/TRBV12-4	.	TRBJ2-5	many	TGTGCCAGCAGTTTTTCCCTAGACGAGACCCAGTACTTC	CASSFSLDETQYF
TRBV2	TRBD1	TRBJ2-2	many	TGTGCCAGCAGTGTCTACTTCAGAACAGGGGCCGGGGAGCTGTTTTTT	CASSVYFRTGAGELFF
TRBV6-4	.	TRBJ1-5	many	TGTGCCAGCAGTCCAGGACCATCCGGCTGCCGCAATCAGCCCCAGCATTTT	CASSPGPSGCRNQPQHF
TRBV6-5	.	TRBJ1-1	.	TGTGCCAGCAGTTACGGGGGATCGGACACTGAAGCTTTCTTT	CASSYGGSDTEAFF
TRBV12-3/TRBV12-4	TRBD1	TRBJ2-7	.	TGTGCCAGCGGATTCAGGGGGCTAGGAGAGCAGTACTTC	CASGFRGLGEQYF
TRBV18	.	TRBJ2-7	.	TGTGCCAGCTCACCGAGAAGGGGGGGACTCAAGGCCTACGAGCAGTACTTC	CASSPRRGGLKAYEQYF
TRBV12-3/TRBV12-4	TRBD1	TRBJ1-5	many	TGTGCCAGCAGCTGGGACAGTTATAGCAATCAGCCCCAGCATTTT	CASSWDSYSNQPQHF
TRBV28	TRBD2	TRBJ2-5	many	TGTGCCAGCAGTTGGGAAGGTAGCGGGATAGAGACCCAGTACTTC	CASSWEGSGIETQYF
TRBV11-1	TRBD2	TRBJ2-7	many	TGTGCCAGCAGCACCCATGGACTAGCGGGAGCCGAGCAGTACTTC	CASSTHGLAGAEQYF
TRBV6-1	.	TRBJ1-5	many	TGTGCCAGCAGTCGCGTCTTCAATCAGCCCCAGCATTTT	CASSRVFNQPQHF
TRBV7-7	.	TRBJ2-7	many	TGTGCTAGCAGCCGGACTTTCGGCTACGAGCAGTACTTC	CASSRTFGYEQYF
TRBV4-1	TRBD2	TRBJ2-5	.	TGCGCCAGCAGCCAATACGGGACTAGCAGCCAAGAGACCCAGTACTTC	CASSQYGTSSQETQYF
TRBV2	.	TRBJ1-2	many	TGTGCCAGCAGTCCCGCGCAGAATACTAACTATGGCTACACCTTC	CASSPAQNTNYGYTF
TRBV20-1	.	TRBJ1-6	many	TGCAGTGCTAGAGTCGGGAATTCACCCCTCCACTTT	CSARVGNSPLHF
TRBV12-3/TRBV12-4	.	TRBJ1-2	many	TGTGCCAGCAGTTTCCTTTCCACGGGCAACTATGGCTACACCTTC	CASSFLSTGNYGYTF
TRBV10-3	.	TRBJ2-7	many	TGTGCCATCGGTGGGGGGCTAGGAATCTACGAGCAGTACTTC	CAIGGGLGIYEQYF
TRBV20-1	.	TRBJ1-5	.	TGCAGTGCAGTACAGAGAATTGGAAACAATCAGCCCCAGCATTTT	CSAVQRIGNNQPQHF
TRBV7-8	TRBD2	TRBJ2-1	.	TGTGCCAGCAGCCCGAGACTAGCGGGTGCTAATGAGCAGTTCTTC	CASSPRLAGANEQFF
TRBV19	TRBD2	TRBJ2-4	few	TGTGCCAGTAGTATGGGGGCCGGGTTGCTAGCGGGACGTAAGTACTTC	CASSMGAGLLAGRKYF
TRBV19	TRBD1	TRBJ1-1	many	TGTGGGGCAGGGGGCTTTACTGAAGCTTTCTTT	CGAGGFTEAFF
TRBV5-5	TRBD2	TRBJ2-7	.	TGTGCCAGCAGCTTTATCCTAGCGGGAGCAAACTACGAGCAGTACTTC	CASSFILAGANYEQYF
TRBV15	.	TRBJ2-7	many	TGTGCCACCAGCAGTGGTCGATTTTACGAGCAGTACTTC	CATSSGRFYEQYF
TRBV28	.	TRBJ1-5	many	TGTGCCAGCAGTTTATTCGGACAGTTCCATAGCAATCAGCCCCAGCATTTT	CASSLFGQFHSNQPQHF
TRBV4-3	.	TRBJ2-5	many	TGCGCCAGCAGCCAAGATCGCGAAGAGACCCAGTACTTC	CASSQDREETQYF
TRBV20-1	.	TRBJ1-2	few	TGCAGTGCTAGATTTGCCCAGCTACATGGCTACACCTTC	CSARFAQLHGYTF
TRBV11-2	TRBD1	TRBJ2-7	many	TGTGCCAGCAGTCTACAGGGGACCTTTTCCTACGAGCAGTACTTC	CASSLQGTFSYEQYF
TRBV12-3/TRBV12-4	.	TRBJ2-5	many	TGTGCCAGCTGTCAGGGATTAGAGACCCAGTACTTC	CASCQGLETQYF
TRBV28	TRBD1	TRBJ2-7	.	TGTGCCAGCATAACGGGACAGGGGGGATCCTACGAGCAGTACTTC	CASITGQGGSYEQYF
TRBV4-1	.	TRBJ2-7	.	TGCGCCAGCAGCCGCCCTTCCGACAGATCGGGTTACGAGCAGTACTTC	CASSRPSDRSGYEQYF
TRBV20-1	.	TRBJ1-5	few	TGCAGTGCTAGAAACAGGAACCTTAATAGCAATCAGCCCCAGCATTTT	CSARNRNLNSNQPQHF
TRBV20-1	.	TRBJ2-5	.	TGCAGTGCTAGTAGAGATCAAGAGACCCAGTACTTC	CSASRDQETQYF
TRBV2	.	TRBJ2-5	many	TGTGCCAGCGGCCGGGACTACCAAGAGACCCAGTACTTC	CASGRDYQETQYF
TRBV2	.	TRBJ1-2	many	TGTGCCAGCAGTGAACGTCAGGTTTATGGCTACACCTTC	CASSERQVYGYTF
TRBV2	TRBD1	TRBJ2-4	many	TGTGCCAGCAGTGAAGAGTGGGGGACAGGGGATTTCCCCATGGCCAAAAACATTCAGTACTTC	CASSEEWGTGDFPMAKNIQYF